Below are 20 T cell receptor beta chains sequenced from a single sample in a study of control samples from healthy donors and cancer patients. Profiling relied on immunoSEQ multiplex PCR, and the TCRdb table lists in-frame clones only, not all of them. The profile shows 65,000 to 95,000 clones, 70% to 90% of them singletons. Sequenced material: blood. All receptors derive from a man aged 50 or older in good health.

The rearrangement uses TRBV5-6 and TRBJ1-1; no clear D. The V and J ends lost 0 bases and 5 bases respectively, with 11 bases between them. CDR1 is SGHDT, CDR2 YYEEEE, per germline. The CDR3 spans 14 residues. The CDR3 sequence: CASSLVGSGTEAFF. CDR3 sequence (DNA): TGTGCCAGCAGCTTGGTGGGGTCCGGGACTGAAGCTTTCTTT.

This clone was seen just once. This rearrangement joins TRBV18 to TRBJ1-4; D is unclear. The CDR3 totals 14 residues. Trimming pared 3 bases from V and 5 bases from J, leaving 10 bases between. CDR1 KGHSH and CDR2 LQKENI come from the germline V gene. The CDR3 loop reads CASSPPDGNEKLFF. The CDR3 DNA is TGTGCCAGCTCACCGCCGGACGGGAATGAAAAACTGTTTTTT.

V usage is TRBV5-1 and J usage is TRBJ2-5; TRBD1 aligns across 7 bases. Unmatched junction bases numbered 3, after V lost 2 bases and J lost 5 bases. CDR1 is SGHRS, CDR2 YFSETQ, per germline. This CDR3 is built from 13 residues. The chain's CDR3 is CASSLNRGETQYF. For the CDR3, the DNA is TGCGCCAGCAGCTTAAACAGGGGTGAGACCCAGTACTTC.

This clone was seen a few times. This chain joins TRBV5-6 and TRBJ1-2; tentative D call: TRBD1 (6 bases). Per the germline V gene, CDR1 is SGHDT and CDR2 is YYEEEE. This CDR3 is built from 14 residues. Trimming left V 4 bases short and J 3 bases short, with 13 bases between. CDR3 protein: CASSPSNRDYGYTF. CDR3 nucleotides: TGTGCCAGCAGCCCCAGTAACAGGGACTATGGCTACACCTTC.

This clone was picked up one time. The V and J genes are TRBV7-9 and TRBJ1-1; 11 bases match TRBD1. CDR3 length: 18 amino acids. J lost 0 bases, V lost 5 bases, and 11 bases had no gene match. The V gene's germline CDR1 is SEHNR and CDR2 FQNEAQ (reference sequence). This chain's CDR3 is CASSPGTGGIGMNTEAFF. In DNA form, the CDR3 reads TGTGCCAGCAGCCCTGGGACAGGGGGTATCGGGATGAACACTGAAGCTTTCTTT.

The chain couples TRBV19 to TRBJ2-3; D remains unclear. The V gene lost 9 bases and the J gene lost 5 bases, with 15 bases spanning the gap. CDR3 length: 13 amino acids. The germline V gene encodes CDR1 LNHDA and CDR2 SQIVND (reference sequence). DNA for the CDR3: TGTGCCAGCAACCCTGAAGGGAAAGATACGCAGTATTTT. It translates to CASNPEGKDTQYF.

The chain couples TRBV7-2 to TRBJ2-1, with 8 bases lining up with TRBD2. Germline V CDR1 and CDR2: SGHTA, FQGNSA. The CDR3 contains 16 residues. V was pared by 5 bases and J by 9 bases, with 15 bases of the junction left unmatched. Here the CDR3 reads CASSPNAPTSAGEQFF. In DNA form, the CDR3 reads TGTGCCAGCAGCCCTAACGCCCCGACTAGCGCGGGTGAGCAGTTCTTC.

This rearrangement joins TRBV21-1 to TRBJ2-3; the D call of TRBD2 is as the table states it, not checked on the DNA. TRBV21-1 is deemed a pseudogene. CDR3 length equals 15 residues. DNA of the CDR3: TGTGCCAGCAGCATTCCGGGACTAGCCTCAGATACGCAGTATTTT. Its protein product is CASSIPGLASDTQYF.

CDR3 loop: CASSQGALNNEQFF. The CDR3 coding sequence is TGCGCCAGCAGCCAAGGGGCCTTAAACAATGAGCAGTTCTTC. V gene TRBV4-3 combines with J gene TRBJ2-1; no clear D gene. Per the germline V gene, CDR1 is LGHNA and CDR2 is YSLEER. The CDR3 totals 14 residues. With 1 base removed from V and 5 bases from J, the gap between germline ends came to 9 bases.

The chain links TRBV5-1 to TRBJ2-2, with 7 nucleotides matching TRBD2. This CDR3 spans 14 amino acids. The V segment lost 4 bases and the J segment 5 bases; nucleotides outside the gene matches: 5. CDR1 SGHRS and CDR2 YFSETQ come from the germline V gene. CDR3 sequence: CASSVPGGTGELFF. CDR3 DNA sequence: TGCGCCAGCAGCGTACCCGGGGGGACCGGGGAGCTGTTTTTT. Filled out from reference TRBV5-1 and TRBJ2-2, the complete variable domain reads KAGVTQTPRYLIKTRGQQVTLSCSPISGHRSVSWYQQTPGQGLQFLFEYFSETQRNKGNFPGRFSGRQFSNSRSEMNVSTLELGDSALYLCASSVPGGTGELFFGEGSRLTVL.

The count of this clone is one. The gene calls are TRBV7-6 and TRBJ2-3; D is unresolved. Germline CDR1 reads SGHVS; CDR2 reads FNYEAQ. Trimming shortened V by 0 bases and J by 8 bases, and 24 bases separated the two germline ends. The CDR3 is made up of 18 amino acids. CDR3 nucleotide sequence: TGTGCCAGCAGCTTAGCCCTGAGAAGCGAGGCCCCCCTGAGTACGCAGTATTTT. Translating it yields CASSLALRSEAPLSTQYF.

Of note for this clone: Other nucleotide sequences from this sample produce the same CDR3. The CDR3 DNA reads TGTGCCAGCAGCCAAGACCGCAATCAGCCCCAGCATTTT. Translated: CASSQDRNQPQHF. The chain recombines TRBV3-1 (or the pseudogene TRBV3-2) with TRBJ1-5; D is undetermined. CDR3 size: 13 residues. CDR1 and CDR2 (germline): LGHDT, YNNKEL (reference sequence). The V end was cut by 0 bases, the J end by 2 bases, with 2 bases between.

This clone showed up just once. The chain couples TRBV10-3 to TRBJ2-4; 7 nucleotides match TRBD1. The CDR3 runs to 13 residues. After removal of 6 bases from V and 8 bases from J, the junction contained 7 bases not matched to a gene. The germline V gene has CDR1 ENHRY and CDR2 SYGVKD. The CDR3 region is CAIRSRQGDIQYF. The CDR3 nucleotides are TGTGCCATCAGATCACGACAGGGAGACATTCAGTACTTC.

CDR3 in amino acids: CASSPTQGSEAFF. The CDR3 nucleotides read TGTGCCAGCAGCCCTACACAGGGATCTGAAGCTTTCTTT. V and J are TRBV12-3 or TRBV12-4 and TRBJ1-1; D might be TRBD1 (6 bases). The CDR3 totals 13 residues. V gave up 6 bases and J gave up 6 bases, with 14 bases separating them.

The chain has TRBV6-5 and TRBJ2-3, with 8 bases fitting TRBD2. The CDR3 is 15 residues long. Germline V gene lookup returns CDR1 MNHEY and CDR2 SVGAGI. V shed 4 bases, J shed 1 base, and the junction held 4 bases outside the gene matches. CDR3: CASSSLTSGTDTQYF. CDR3 DNA sequence: TGTGCCAGCAGTTCCCTGACTAGCGGCACAGATACGCAGTATTTT.

J is TRBJ2-2 and V is TRBV6-4; 7 nucleotides agree with TRBD1. The CDR3 covers 14 residues. V was pared by 6 bases and J by 4 bases, with 5 bases of the junction left unmatched. Germline CDR1 and CDR2: MRHNA and SNTAGT. The CDR3 spells CASREDRTTGELFF. The CDR3 DNA reads as TGTGCCAGCAGAGAGGACAGGACCACCGGGGAGCTGTTTTTT.

The gene calls are TRBV7-2 and TRBJ2-1; no clear D. Deletions cut 7 bases from V and 2 bases from J, with 12 bases between. The CDR3 covers 14 residues. CDR1 is SGHTA and CDR2 is FQGNSA in the germline V gene. For the CDR3, the DNA is TGTGCCAGCACCTCGGGCGGAACCTACAATGAGCAGTTCTTC. Protein product: CASTSGGTYNEQFF.

The J gene is TRBJ2-3, the V gene TRBV9; 8 positions match TRBD1. Germline CDR1 and CDR2: SGDLS and YYNGEE. With V trimmed by 3 bases and J by 4 bases, 4 bases remained unmatched. The CDR3 is 14 amino acids. CDR3 loop: CASSAGQGPDTQYF. In nucleotides, the CDR3 is TGTGCCAGCAGCGCCGGACAGGGACCAGATACGCAGTATTTT.

This sequence joins TRBV19 and TRBJ2-3; D tentatively reads TRBD1 or TRBD2 (5 bases each). V lost 4 bases to trimming and J lost 5 bases, with 16 bases between them. The CDR3 sequence is 15 residues long. Germline CDR1 is LNHDA and CDR2 is SQIVND (reference sequence). The CDR3 reads CASSRMWGPRDTQYF. In DNA, the CDR3 is TGTGCCAGTAGTAGGATGTGGGGACCGAGAGATACGCAGTATTTT.

The V and J genes are TRBV12-2 and TRBJ2-7; TRBD2 is the table's D call, not checked against the DNA. TRBV12-2 is annotated as a pseudogene. The CDR3 totals 18 residues. The CDR3 bases are TGTGCAAGTCGCACTTGGAGGCCGGGGGGGCGGCCCGGTGACGAGCAGTACTTC. It is translated as CASRTWRPGGRPGDEQYF.